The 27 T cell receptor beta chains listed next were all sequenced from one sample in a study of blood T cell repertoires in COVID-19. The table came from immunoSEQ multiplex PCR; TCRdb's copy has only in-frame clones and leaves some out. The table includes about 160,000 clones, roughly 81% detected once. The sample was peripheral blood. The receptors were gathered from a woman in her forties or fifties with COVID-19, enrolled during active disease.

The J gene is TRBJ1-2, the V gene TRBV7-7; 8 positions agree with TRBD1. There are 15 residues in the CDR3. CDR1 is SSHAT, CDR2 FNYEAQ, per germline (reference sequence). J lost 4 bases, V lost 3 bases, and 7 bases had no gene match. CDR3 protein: CASSFSPDRGYGYTF. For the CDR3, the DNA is TGTGCCAGCAGCTTCTCTCCTGACAGGGGCTATGGCTACACCTTC.

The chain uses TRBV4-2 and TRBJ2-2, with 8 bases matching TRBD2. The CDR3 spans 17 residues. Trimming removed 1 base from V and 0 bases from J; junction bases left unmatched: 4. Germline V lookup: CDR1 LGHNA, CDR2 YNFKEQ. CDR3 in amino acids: CASSQASGGPNTGELFF. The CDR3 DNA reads TGTGCCAGCAGCCAAGCAAGCGGGGGCCCGAACACCGGGGAGCTGTTTTTT.

CDR3 nucleotides: TGTGCCATCAGTGGGTTCGTAGTAGCGGGGGGCCGGGATACGCAGTATTTT. This translates into CAISGFVVAGGRDTQYF. This chain joins TRBV10-3 and TRBJ2-3; 10 nucleotides line up with TRBD2. Germline V gives CDR1 ENHRY, CDR2 SYGVKD. The J segment lost 6 bases and the V segment lost 4 bases, leaving 13 bases of the junction unmatched. The CDR3 is 17 residues long.

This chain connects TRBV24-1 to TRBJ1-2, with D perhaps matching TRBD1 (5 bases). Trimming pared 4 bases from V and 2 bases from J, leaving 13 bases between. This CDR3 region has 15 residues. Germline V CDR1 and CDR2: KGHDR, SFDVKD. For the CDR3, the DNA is TGTGCCACCAGTGACACCGGGACTTTAAACTATGGCTACACCTTC. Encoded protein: CATSDTGTLNYGYTF.

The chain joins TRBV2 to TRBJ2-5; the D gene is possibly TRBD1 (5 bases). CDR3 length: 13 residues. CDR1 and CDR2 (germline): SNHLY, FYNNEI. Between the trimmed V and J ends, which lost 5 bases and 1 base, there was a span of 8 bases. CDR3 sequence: CASSQGLQETQYF. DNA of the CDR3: TGTGCCAGCAGTCAGGGTCTCCAAGAGACCCAGTACTTC.

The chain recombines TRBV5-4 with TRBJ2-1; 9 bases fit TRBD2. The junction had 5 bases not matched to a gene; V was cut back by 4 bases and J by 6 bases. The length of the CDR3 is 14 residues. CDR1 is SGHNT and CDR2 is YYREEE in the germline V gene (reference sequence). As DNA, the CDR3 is TGTGCCAGCAGCCCGGGACTAGCTCCCAATGAGCAGTTCTTC. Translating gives CASSPGLAPNEQFF.

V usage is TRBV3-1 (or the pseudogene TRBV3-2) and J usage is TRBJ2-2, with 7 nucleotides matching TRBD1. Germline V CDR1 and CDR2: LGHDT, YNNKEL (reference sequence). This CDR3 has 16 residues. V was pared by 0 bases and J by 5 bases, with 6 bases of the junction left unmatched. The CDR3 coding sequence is TGTGCCAGCAGCCAAGAATTGACAGGGCAGACCGGGGAGCTGTTTTTT. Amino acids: CASSQELTGQTGELFF.

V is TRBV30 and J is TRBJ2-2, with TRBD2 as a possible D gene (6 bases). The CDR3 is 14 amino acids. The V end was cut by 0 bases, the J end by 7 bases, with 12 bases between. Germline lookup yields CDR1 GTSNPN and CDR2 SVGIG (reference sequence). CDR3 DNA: TGTGCCTGGAGTGTAATTGGGGGGAACGGGGAGCTGTTTTTT. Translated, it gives CAWSVIGGNGELFF.

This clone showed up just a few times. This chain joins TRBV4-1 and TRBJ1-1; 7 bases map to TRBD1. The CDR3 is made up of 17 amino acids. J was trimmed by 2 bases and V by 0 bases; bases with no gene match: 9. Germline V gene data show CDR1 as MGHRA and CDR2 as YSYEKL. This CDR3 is CASSQESEGTANTEAFF. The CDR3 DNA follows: TGCGCCAGCAGCCAAGAATCCGAGGGGACAGCAAACACTGAAGCTTTCTTT.

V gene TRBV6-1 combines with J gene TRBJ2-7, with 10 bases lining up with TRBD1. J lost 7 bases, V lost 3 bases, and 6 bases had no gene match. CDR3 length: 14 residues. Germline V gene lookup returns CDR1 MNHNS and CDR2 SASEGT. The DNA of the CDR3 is TGTGCCAGCAGTGAGTGGGACAGGGGAAGGGAGCAGTACTTC. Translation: CASSEWDRGREQYF.

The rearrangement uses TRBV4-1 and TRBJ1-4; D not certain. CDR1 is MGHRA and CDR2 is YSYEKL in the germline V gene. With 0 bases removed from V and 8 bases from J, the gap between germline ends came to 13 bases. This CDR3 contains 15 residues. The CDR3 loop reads CASSQDPAAMEKLFF. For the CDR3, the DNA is TGCGCCAGCAGCCAAGACCCTGCTGCTATGGAAAAACTGTTTTTT.

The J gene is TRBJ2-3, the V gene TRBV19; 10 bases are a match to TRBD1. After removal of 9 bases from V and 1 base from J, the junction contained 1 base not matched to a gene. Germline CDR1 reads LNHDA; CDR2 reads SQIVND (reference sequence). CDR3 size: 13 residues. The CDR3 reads CASGQGGTDTQYF. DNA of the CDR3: TGTGCCAGCGGACAGGGGGGCACAGATACGCAGTATTTT.

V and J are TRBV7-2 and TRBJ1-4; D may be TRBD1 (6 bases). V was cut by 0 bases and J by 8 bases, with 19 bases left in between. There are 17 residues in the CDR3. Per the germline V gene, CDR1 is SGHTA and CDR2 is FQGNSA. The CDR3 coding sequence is TGTGCCAGCAGCTTAGCCGGCTGGGGGCGCATTGACGAAAAACTGTTTTTT. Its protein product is CASSLAGWGRIDEKLFF.

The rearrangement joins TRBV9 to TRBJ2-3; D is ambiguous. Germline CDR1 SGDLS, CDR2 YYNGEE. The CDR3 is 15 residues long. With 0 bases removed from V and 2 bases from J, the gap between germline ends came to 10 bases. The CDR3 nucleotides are TGTGCCAGCAGCGTAGAGGCAGCGCCCACAGATACGCAGTATTTT. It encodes CASSVEAAPTDTQYF.

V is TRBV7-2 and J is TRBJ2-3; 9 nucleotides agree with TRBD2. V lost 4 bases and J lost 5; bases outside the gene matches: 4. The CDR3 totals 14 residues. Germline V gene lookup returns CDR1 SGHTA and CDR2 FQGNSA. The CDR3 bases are TGTGCCAGCAGCTCGCGGGGGGGCCAAGATACGCAGTATTTT. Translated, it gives CASSSRGGQDTQYF.

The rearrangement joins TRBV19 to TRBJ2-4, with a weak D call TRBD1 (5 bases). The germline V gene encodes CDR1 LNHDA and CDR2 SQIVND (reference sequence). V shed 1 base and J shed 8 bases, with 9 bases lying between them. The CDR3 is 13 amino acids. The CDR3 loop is CASSIGVRDIQYF. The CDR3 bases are TGTGCCAGTAGTATAGGGGTCAGGGACATTCAGTACTTC.

The CDR3 nucleotides are TGTGCCAGCAGCTTAGCGGCCAGGGATCGTCAGGGCTACACCTTC. This translates into CASSLAARDRQGYTF. The gene calls are TRBV7-6 and TRBJ1-2; TRBD1 might be the D (5 bases). Deletions cut 0 bases from V and 8 bases from J, with 16 bases between. From germline, CDR1 is SGHVS and CDR2 FNYEAQ. This CDR3 comprises 15 residues. The full variable domain, completed using reference TRBV7-6 and TRBJ1-2, is GAGVSQSPRYKVTKRGQDVALRCDPISGHVSLYWYRQALGQGPEFLTYFNYEAQQDKSGLPNDRFSAERPEGSISTLTIQRTEQRDSAMYRCASSLAARDRQGYTFGSGTRLTVV.

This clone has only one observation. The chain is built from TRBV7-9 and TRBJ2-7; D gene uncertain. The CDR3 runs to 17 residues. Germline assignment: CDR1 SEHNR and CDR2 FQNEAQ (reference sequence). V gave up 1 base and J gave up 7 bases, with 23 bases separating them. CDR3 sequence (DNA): TGTGCCAGCAGCTTAGGTATTTCTCCGTTTGGTGTGGCTGAGCAGTACTTC. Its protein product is CASSLGISPFGVAEQYF.

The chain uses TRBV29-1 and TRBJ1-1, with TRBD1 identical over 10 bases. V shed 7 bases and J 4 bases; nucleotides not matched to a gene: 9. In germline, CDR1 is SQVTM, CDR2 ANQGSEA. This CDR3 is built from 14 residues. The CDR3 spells CSATRQGAGTEAFF. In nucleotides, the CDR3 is TGCAGCGCTACACGACAGGGGGCAGGCACTGAAGCTTTCTTT.

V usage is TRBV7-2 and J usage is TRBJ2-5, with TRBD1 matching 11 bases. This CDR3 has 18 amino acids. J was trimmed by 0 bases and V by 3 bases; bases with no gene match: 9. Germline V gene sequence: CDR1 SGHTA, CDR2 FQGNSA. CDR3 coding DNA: TGTGCCAGCAGCTTGGGGACAGGGGGGGATCCGAACCAAGAGACCCAGTACTTC. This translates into CASSLGTGGDPNQETQYF.

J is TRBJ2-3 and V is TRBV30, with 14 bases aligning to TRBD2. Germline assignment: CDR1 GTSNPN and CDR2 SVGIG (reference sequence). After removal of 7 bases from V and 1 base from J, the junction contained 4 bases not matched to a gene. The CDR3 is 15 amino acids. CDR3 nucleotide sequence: TGTGCCTTGACTAGCGGGGGGGCGGGCACAGATACGCAGTATTTT. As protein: CALTSGGAGTDTQYF.

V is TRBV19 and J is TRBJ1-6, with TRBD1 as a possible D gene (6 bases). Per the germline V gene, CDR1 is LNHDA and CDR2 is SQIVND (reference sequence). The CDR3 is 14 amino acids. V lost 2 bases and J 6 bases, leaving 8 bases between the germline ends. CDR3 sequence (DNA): TGTGCCAGTAGTATAACAGGGTCTAATTCACCCCTCCACTTT. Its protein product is CASSITGSNSPLHF.

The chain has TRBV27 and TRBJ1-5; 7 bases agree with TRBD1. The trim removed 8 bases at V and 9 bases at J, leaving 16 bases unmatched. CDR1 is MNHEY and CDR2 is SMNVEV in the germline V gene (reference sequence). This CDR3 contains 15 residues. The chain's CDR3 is CASQGEALEDVPQHF. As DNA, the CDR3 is TGTGCCAGCCAGGGGGAGGCCCTCGAAGATGTGCCCCAGCATTTT.

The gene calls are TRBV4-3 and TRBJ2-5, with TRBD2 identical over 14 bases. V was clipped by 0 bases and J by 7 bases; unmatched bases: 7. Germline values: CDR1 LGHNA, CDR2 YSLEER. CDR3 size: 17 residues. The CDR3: CASSQDGTSGGTGTQYF. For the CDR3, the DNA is TGCGCCAGCAGCCAAGATGGGACTAGCGGGGGAACAGGGACCCAGTACTTC.

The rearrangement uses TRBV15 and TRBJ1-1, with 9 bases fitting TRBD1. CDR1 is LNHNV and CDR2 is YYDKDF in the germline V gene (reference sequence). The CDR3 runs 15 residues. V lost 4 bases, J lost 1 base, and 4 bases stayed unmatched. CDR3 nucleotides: TGTGCCACCAGCAAGGACAGGGGAGCGAACACTGAAGCTTTCTTT. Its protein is CATSKDRGANTEAFF.

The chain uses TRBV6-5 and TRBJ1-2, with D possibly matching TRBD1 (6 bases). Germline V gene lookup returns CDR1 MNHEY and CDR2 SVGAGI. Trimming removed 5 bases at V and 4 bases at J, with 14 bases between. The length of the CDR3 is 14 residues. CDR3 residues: CASSQQGLVYGYTF. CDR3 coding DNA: TGTGCCAGCAGTCAACAGGGTTTGGTCTATGGCTACACCTTC.

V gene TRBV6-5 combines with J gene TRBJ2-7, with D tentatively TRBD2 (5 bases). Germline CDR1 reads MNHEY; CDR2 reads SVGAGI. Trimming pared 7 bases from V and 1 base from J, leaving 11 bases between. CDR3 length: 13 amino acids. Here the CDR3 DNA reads TGTGCCAGCACGGGGAGAGGGTCCTACGAGCAGTACTTC. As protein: CASTGRGSYEQYF.